These 25 T cell receptor beta chains came from one sample sequenced in a study of long-term antiretroviral therapy in people with HIV. Sequencing relied on immunoSEQ assay v3.0, run at survey level. TCRdb's copy holds only in-frame clones and misses some; the assay was immunoSEQ multiplex PCR. The data show 15,000 to 20,000 clones, around 79% seen once. Sequenced material: unsorted PBMCs, taken at the start of antiretroviral therapy. Receptors were obtained from a man younger than 40 with HIV.

The genes are TRBV4-3 and TRBJ1-2, with D tentatively TRBD1 (6 bases). The V gene lost 1 base and the J gene lost 5 bases, with 17 bases spanning the gap. Germline V lookup: CDR1 LGHNA, CDR2 YSLEER. The CDR3 runs to 16 residues. CDR3 in amino acids: CASSQGDTGILYGYTF. The CDR3, as DNA: TGCGCCAGCAGCCAAGGGGATACAGGGATCTTATATGGCTACACCTTC.

The rearrangement uses TRBV4-1 and TRBJ1-1; maybe TRBD1 (5 bases). V was clipped by 1 base and J by 2 bases, with 11 bases between them. This CDR3 region has 15 residues. CDR1 and CDR2 from the germline V gene are MGHRA and YSYEKL. DNA for the CDR3: TGCGCCAGCAGCCAAGGAATAGACAGAAACACTGAAGCTTTCTTT. Translating it yields CASSQGIDRNTEAFF.

This clone ranks as medium-sized. The V and J genes are TRBV5-6 and TRBJ2-1; D remains ambiguous. There are 15 residues in the CDR3. Between the trimmed V and J ends, which lost 4 bases and 0 bases, there was a span of 11 bases. CDR1 is SGHDT, CDR2 YYEEEE, per germline. CDR3 sequence reads: CASSADLSSYNEQFF. CDR3 coding DNA: TGTGCCAGCAGCGCCGACCTGAGCTCCTACAATGAGCAGTTCTTC.

This chain uses TRBV28 with TRBJ2-1, with TRBD2 matching over 15 bases. The J segment lost 7 bases and the V segment lost 6 bases, leaving 7 bases of the junction unmatched. The length of the CDR3 is 16 residues. Germline loops: CDR1 MDHEN, CDR2 SYDVKM. In DNA, the CDR3 is TGTGCCAGCAGACAAGCCGGGACTAGCGGGAGGAATGAGCAGTTCTTC. Its translation: CASRQAGTSGRNEQFF. The full variable domain, with the rest looked up from reference TRBV28 and TRBJ2-1, is DVKVTQSSRYLVKRTGEKVFLECVQDMDHENMFWYRQDPGLGLRLIYFSYDVKMKEKGDIPEGYSVSREKKERFSLILESASTNQTSMYLCASRQAGTSGRNEQFFGPGTRLTVL.

This clone appeared once. The chain carries TRBV4-1 and TRBJ2-2; a weak D match, TRBD2 (6 bases). V was shortened by 3 bases and J by 6 bases, with 14 bases between the two germline ends. Per the germline V gene, CDR1 is MGHRA and CDR2 is YSYEKL. This CDR3 contains 15 residues. CDR3 sequence: CASSQAGLPPGELFF. CDR3 DNA: TGCGCCAGCAGCCAGGCGGGACTTCCCCCCGGGGAGCTGTTTTTT.

This clone was observed a single time. V usage is TRBV5-1 and J usage is TRBJ2-3, with D unresolved. With 0 bases removed from V and 6 bases from J, the gap between germline ends came to 14 bases. Germline V lookup: CDR1 SGHRS, CDR2 YFSETQ. The CDR3 has 15 amino acids. Here the CDR3 reads CASSLETGLTDTQYF. CDR3 coding DNA: TGCGCCAGCAGCTTGGAAACTGGTTTAACTGATACGCAGTATTTT. Drawing the rest from reference TRBV5-1 and TRBJ2-3, the complete variable domain is KAGVTQTPRYLIKTRGQQVTLSCSPISGHRSVSWYQQTPGQGLQFLFEYFSETQRNKGNFPGRFSGRQFSNSRSEMNVSTLELGDSALYLCASSLETGLTDTQYFGPGTRLTVL.

The V and J genes are TRBV6-5 and TRBJ1-5; D is possibly TRBD1 (5 bases). Between the trimmed V and J ends, which lost 6 bases and 0 bases, there was a span of 9 bases. The germline gives CDR1 MNHEY, CDR2 SVGAGI. This CDR3 has 14 residues. In DNA form, the CDR3 reads TGTGCCAGCAGCGTACAGGCTAGCAATCAGCCCCAGCATTTT. Translation: CASSVQASNQPQHF.

V usage is TRBV2 and J usage is TRBJ1-1; D may be TRBD1 (5 bases). The CDR3 loop spans 13 amino acids. Trimming left V 9 bases short and J 8 bases short, with 19 bases between. CDR1 is SNHLY and CDR2 is FYNNEI in the germline V gene. CDR3 DNA: TGTGCCAGTACGAGAGAGAAGCAGGGCGAAGCTTTCTTT. It codes for CASTREKQGEAFF.

The chain has TRBV2 and TRBJ1-5; 7 bases match TRBD1. The CDR3 is 14 residues long. The ends lost 7 bases at V and 3 bases at J; junction bases unmatched: 6. Germline V lookup: CDR1 SNHLY, CDR2 FYNNEI. In nucleotides, the CDR3 is TGTGCCAGCAAAACCGACAGGGCCAATCAGCCCCAGCATTTT. Protein sequence: CASKTDRANQPQHF. The full variable domain, rest sourced from reference TRBV2 and TRBJ1-5, is EPEVTQTPSHQVTQMGQEVILRCVPISNHLYFYWYRQILGQKVEFLVSFYNNEISEKSEIFDDQFSVERPDGSNFTLKIRSTKLEDSAMYFCASKTDRANQPQHFGDGTRLSIL.

This chain uses TRBV19 with TRBJ1-1; 7 bases agree with TRBD1. The ends lost 3 bases at V and 5 bases at J; junction bases unmatched: 6. The CDR3 loop spans 14 amino acids. Germline V gene sequence: CDR1 LNHDA, CDR2 SQIVND (reference sequence). The CDR3 DNA sequence: TGTGCCAGTAGTATGAAGGGGGCTTTTACTGAAGCTTTCTTT. It yields the protein CASSMKGAFTEAFF.

The chain is built from TRBV6-5 and TRBJ2-5, with a weak D call TRBD2 (6 bases). V lost 5 bases and J 1 base, leaving 8 bases between the germline ends. Germline V lookup: CDR1 MNHEY, CDR2 SVGAGI. This CDR3 spans 13 amino acids. CDR3 amino acids: CASSRDFQETQYF. The CDR3 DNA follows: TGTGCCAGCAGTAGGGACTTCCAAGAGACCCAGTACTTC.

A remark on this clone: At one boundary the junction diverges from the germline segment, which might be a read error. The V call is TRBV5-1, the J call TRBJ2-3, with TRBD2 as a possible D gene (5 bases). Germline V lookup: CDR1 SGHRS, CDR2 YFSETQ. The CDR3 contains 15 residues. Here the CDR3 reads CASTPGGASTYTQYF. CDR3 DNA sequence: TGCGCCAGCACCCCCGGCGGAGCTAGCACATATACGCAGTATTTT.

The chain joins TRBV5-5 to TRBJ1-4; tentative D call: TRBD1 (5 bases). The CDR3 consists of 16 residues. CDR1 is SGHKS, CDR2 YYEKEE, per germline (reference sequence). Trimming shortened V by 3 bases and J by 0 bases, and 12 bases separated the two germline ends. CDR3 loop: CASSWGPPATNEKLFF. CDR3 bases: TGTGCCAGCAGCTGGGGACCTCCCGCAACTAATGAAAAACTGTTTTTT.

This chain uses TRBV27 with TRBJ2-3, with D perhaps matching TRBD1 or TRBD2 (6 bases each). Germline V CDR1 and CDR2: MNHEY, SMNVEV (reference sequence). V gave up 11 bases and J gave up 3 bases, with 15 bases separating them. This CDR3 has 13 residues. The chain's CDR3 is CASRGGGTDTQYF. CDR3 in DNA: TGTGCCTCCAGAGGAGGGGGGACAGATACGCAGTATTTT.

The chain recombines TRBV5-1 with TRBJ2-7; D call uncertain. V lost 0 bases and J 4 bases, leaving 8 bases between the germline ends. The length of the CDR3 is 13 residues. The germline CDR1 and CDR2 sequences are SGHRS and YFSETQ. CDR3: CASSLEVVYEQYF. In DNA, the CDR3 is TGCGCCAGCAGCTTGGAAGTGGTGTACGAGCAGTACTTC.

CDR3 DNA sequence: TGTGCCTGGAGTACCCCCGGGACCGGGAAAACGCCCTGGGGAGAGACCCAGTACTTC. This translates into CAWSTPGTGKTPWGETQYF. J is TRBJ2-5 and V is TRBV30; D may be TRBD1 or TRBD2 (5 bases each). The CDR3 loop spans 19 amino acids. V was shortened by 2 bases and J by 4 bases, with 29 bases between the two germline ends. In germline, CDR1 is GTSNPN, CDR2 SVGIG (reference sequence).

V and J are TRBV6-5 and TRBJ1-1, with unresolved D. The ends were cut back, 5 bases at V and 1 base at J, with 8 bases in the middle. The CDR3 loop spans 13 amino acids. Germline CDR1 is MNHEY and CDR2 is SVGAGI. The CDR3 loop reads CASSVRGNTEAFF. The CDR3 DNA reads TGTGCCAGCAGTGTTCGAGGGAACACTGAAGCTTTCTTT.

This sequence joins TRBV19 and TRBJ2-3, with 7 bases fitting TRBD2. CDR1 LNHDA and CDR2 SQIVND come from the germline V gene (reference sequence). There are 15 residues in the CDR3. The V and J ends lost 2 bases and 1 base, in that order; junction bases with no gene match: 3. As DNA, the CDR3 is TGTGCCAGTAGTATACGTCGGGGGGGCACAGATACGCAGTATTTT. Translated, it gives CASSIRRGGTDTQYF.

This clone appeared once. The chain links TRBV7-9 to TRBJ2-3; D perhaps matches TRBD1 (5 bases). V was trimmed by 3 bases and J by 1 base, leaving 11 bases between them. There are 15 residues in the CDR3. Germline loops: CDR1 SEHNR, CDR2 FQNEAQ (reference sequence). For the CDR3, the DNA is TGTGCCAGCAGCTTTTCAGCCAGGGGCACAGATACGCAGTATTTT. Protein: CASSFSARGTDTQYF.

The genes are TRBV28 and TRBJ1-5; maybe TRBD1 (6 bases). CDR1 is MDHEN and CDR2 is SYDVKM in the germline V gene. The V end was cut by 6 bases, the J end by 7 bases, with 16 bases between. The CDR3 spans 14 residues. The CDR3 spells CASRRTGRTQPQHF. The CDR3 DNA reads as TGTGCCAGCAGAAGAACAGGGAGAACGCAGCCCCAGCATTTT. Based on the CDR3 plus reference TRBV28 and TRBJ1-5, the full variable domain is DVKVTQSSRYLVKRTGEKVFLECVQDMDHENMFWYRQDPGLGLRLIYFSYDVKMKEKGDIPEGYSVSREKKERFSLILESASTNQTSMYLCASRRTGRTQPQHFGDGTRLSIL.

This clone has just a few counts. V gene TRBV30 combines with J gene TRBJ1-5; D gene uncertain. V dropped 1 base and J dropped 0 bases, with 16 bases sitting between them. CDR1 is GTSNPN and CDR2 is SVGIG in the germline V gene (reference sequence). The CDR3 is 17 residues long. The CDR3 here is CAWSGASRRDSNQPQHF. DNA of the CDR3: TGTGCCTGGAGTGGAGCGTCGAGGAGGGATAGCAATCAGCCCCAGCATTTT.

Sample share makes this clone medium-sized. The chain joins TRBV2 to TRBJ1-1; D call uncertain. With 4 bases removed from V and 0 bases from J, the gap between germline ends came to 9 bases. Germline V gene data show CDR1 as SNHLY and CDR2 as FYNNEI. The CDR3 totals 14 residues. The CDR3 region has the DNA TGTGCCAGCAGTGTAGGGATTATGAACACTGAAGCTTTCTTT. Translation gives CASSVGIMNTEAFF.

The chain links TRBV7-2 to TRBJ2-1, with 8 bases identical to TRBD1. Trimming cost V 3 bases and J 10 bases; bases outside gene matches: 17. Looked up from germline, CDR1 is SGHTA and CDR2 is FQGNSA. This CDR3 is 17 amino acids long. In DNA form, the CDR3 reads TGTGCCAGCAGCTTCCCATCAGGGGGCGCCCCCGCGTCCGAGCAGTTCTTC. Its translation: CASSFPSGGAPASEQFF.

The V gene is TRBV28, the J gene TRBJ1-4, with D uncertain. Trimming shortened V by 6 bases and J by 8 bases, and 16 bases separated the two germline ends. From germline, CDR1 is MDHEN and CDR2 SYDVKM. There are 14 residues in the CDR3. The CDR3: CASSRSGGREKLFF. CDR3 coding DNA: TGTGCCAGCAGCCGATCCGGAGGCCGGGAAAAACTGTTTTTT.

The rearrangement uses TRBV10-3 and TRBJ2-5, with D maybe TRBD1 (6 bases). CDR3 size: 15 residues. V was pared by 6 bases and J by 1 base, with 15 bases between. From germline, CDR1 is ENHRY and CDR2 SYGVKD. In DNA, the CDR3 is TGTGCCATCAGAGAATCAGGGGTTCCCCAAGAGACCCAGTACTTC. Its protein product is CAIRESGVPQETQYF.